This T cell receptor beta chain appears in the sequencing data of a study of Ad26.COV2.S vaccination and SARS-CoV-2 variants. Study at large: The COV1001 Ad26.COV2.S trial arm included the donor.

Treatment in this sample: over 15 received Ad26.COV2.S at low or high dose, single or two shots; several received placebo; per-sample allocation not given. Sample collection was performed on day 63 after the first vaccine or placebo injection. Only in-frame clones appear in the TCRdb table, and some are missing; sequencing was by immunoSEQ multiplex PCR. The data hold approximately 500,000 clones, with roughly nine tenths observed a single time. Between the trimmed V and J ends, which lost 5 bases and 4 bases, there was a span of 15 bases. The germline V gene has CDR1 KGHDR and CDR2 SFDVKD. CDR3 size: 15 residues.

The clonotype comes from a person between 18 and 65 years old who received the Ad26.COV2.S COVID-19 vaccine or a placebo. V and J are TRBV24-1 and TRBJ2-3; tentatively, D is TRBD1 or TRBD2 (6 bases each). The source was peripheral blood, collected in a trial of Ad26.COV2.S vaccine versus placebo. CDR3 region: CATSVSGGDPDTQYF. For the CDR3, the DNA is TGTGCCACCAGTGTCTCCGGGGGCGATCCAGATACGCAGTATTTT.